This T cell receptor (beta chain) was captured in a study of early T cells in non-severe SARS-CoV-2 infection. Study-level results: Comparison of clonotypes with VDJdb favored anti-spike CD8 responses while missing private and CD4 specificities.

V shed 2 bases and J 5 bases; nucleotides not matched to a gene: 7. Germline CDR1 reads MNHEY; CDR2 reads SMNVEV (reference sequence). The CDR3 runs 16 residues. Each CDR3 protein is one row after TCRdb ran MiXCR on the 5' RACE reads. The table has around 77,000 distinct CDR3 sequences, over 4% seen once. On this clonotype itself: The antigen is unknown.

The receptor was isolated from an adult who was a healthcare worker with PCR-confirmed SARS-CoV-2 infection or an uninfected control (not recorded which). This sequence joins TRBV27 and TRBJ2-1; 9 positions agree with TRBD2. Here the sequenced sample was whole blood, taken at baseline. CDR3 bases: TGTGCCAGCAGTTTAGAGTCTAGCGGGGCCCACAATGAGCAGTTCTTC. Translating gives CASSLESSGAHNEQFF.